The T cell receptor (beta chain) described here comes from a study of early T cells in non-severe SARS-CoV-2 infection (dated by TCRdb to the early 2020s). Background for the entire study: Because TCR sequencing relied on bulk RNA taken from unsorted whole blood, pairing of alpha and beta chains was not possible.

In this sample, this clonotype turned up many times. Its antigen target is currently unknown. No base quality information exists; no much larger clone differs at one position. The full study reports these points: VDJdb matching was skewed toward anti-spike CD8 responses and likely underestimated virus-specific expansions, missing private and CD4 specificities.

Per the germline V gene (reference sequence), GTSNPN is the CDR1 and SVGIG is the CDR2. V is clipped by 1 base and J by 7 bases, and the sequence between their germline boundaries is 8 bases long. From cysteine to phenylalanine, the CDR3 is 12 amino acids long. Only the CDR3 portion is preserved as DNA: 36 bases, with reading frame beginning at the first base. Set within a cohort of healthcare workers in London, UK, this nested case-control study involved weekly PCR testing of nasopharyngeal swabs along with blood sampling. Healthcare workers were enrolled in the week of the UK lockdown, from 23 to 31 March 2020, and were followed every week for up to about 16 weeks. The library was prepared using 5' RACE. Sequencing used a NextSeq 500. The TCR library protocol attached unique molecular identifiers to individual cDNA molecules to correct for sequencing error and PCR bias. Both TCR alpha and beta chains were sequenced, and tight co-correlation was observed between alpha and beta sequence abundances in each sample. The original methods were these. Decombinator V4 was used to annotate TCR sequences for V gene, J gene and CDR3. Expanded TCRs were defined as changing significantly between any two time points under a Poisson model with p below 0.0001. TCR abundances were normalised to the total number of TCRs sequenced per sample and expressed as counts per million. TRAV1-2 paired with TRAJ12, TRAJ20 or TRAJ33 defined MAIT TCRs, while TRAV10 paired with TRAJ18 defined iNKT TCRs. VDJdb, accessed 1 November 2021, was searched for CMV, EBV and SARS-CoV-2 annotated TCRs, with TCRs annotated for multiple antigens excluded. TCRdb handled the public reads itself, with Q25 trimming in fastp and clone calling in MiXCR, and kept productive beta chains. Identical CDR3 protein sequences are pooled into one entry, listed with their most common genes and DNA. None of the V and J calls come from the authors' own analysis; TCRdb made them. Counted in this sample were 65,000 to 85,000 distinct CDR3 sequences; over 10% of them appeared once. 5.2% of the sample is in the top ten clones.

The sequence derives from an adult who was a healthcare worker with PCR-confirmed SARS-CoV-2 infection or an uninfected control (not recorded which). The sequencing input was whole blood. The chain is made from TRBV30 and TRBJ1-3, with no confident D gene call. Here is the DNA: TGTGCCTGGAGTGCCTTTGGGAACACCATATATTTT. Translation gives CAWSAFGNTIYF.